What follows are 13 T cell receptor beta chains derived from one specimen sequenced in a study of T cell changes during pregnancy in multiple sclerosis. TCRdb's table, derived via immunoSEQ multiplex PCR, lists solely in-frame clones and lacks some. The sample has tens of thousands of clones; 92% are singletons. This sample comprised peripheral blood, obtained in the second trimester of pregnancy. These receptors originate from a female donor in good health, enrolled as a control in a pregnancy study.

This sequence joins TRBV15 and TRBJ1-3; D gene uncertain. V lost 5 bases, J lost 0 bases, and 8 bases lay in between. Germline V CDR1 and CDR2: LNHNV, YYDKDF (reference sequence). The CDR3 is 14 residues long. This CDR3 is CATSPESSGNTIYF. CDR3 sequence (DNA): TGTGCCACCAGCCCCGAGAGCTCTGGAAACACCATATATTTT.

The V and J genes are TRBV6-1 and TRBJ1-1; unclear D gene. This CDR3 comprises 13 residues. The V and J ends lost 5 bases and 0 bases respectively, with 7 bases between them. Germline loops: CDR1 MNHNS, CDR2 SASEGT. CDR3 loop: CASSSQLNTEAFF. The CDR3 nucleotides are TGTGCCAGCAGTTCACAGCTGAACACTGAAGCTTTCTTT.

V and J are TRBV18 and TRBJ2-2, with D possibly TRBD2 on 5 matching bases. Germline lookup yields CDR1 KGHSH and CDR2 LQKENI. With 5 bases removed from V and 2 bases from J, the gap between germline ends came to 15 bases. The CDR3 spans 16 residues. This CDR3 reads CASSFPPGTNTGELFF. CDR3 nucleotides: TGTGCCAGCTCATTCCCACCGGGAACTAACACCGGGGAGCTGTTTTTT.

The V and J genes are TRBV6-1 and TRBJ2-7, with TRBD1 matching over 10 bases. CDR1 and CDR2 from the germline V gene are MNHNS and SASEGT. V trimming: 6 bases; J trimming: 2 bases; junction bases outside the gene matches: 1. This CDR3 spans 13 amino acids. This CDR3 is CASRTGGAYEQYF. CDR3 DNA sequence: TGTGCCAGCAGGACAGGGGGCGCCTACGAGCAGTACTTC.

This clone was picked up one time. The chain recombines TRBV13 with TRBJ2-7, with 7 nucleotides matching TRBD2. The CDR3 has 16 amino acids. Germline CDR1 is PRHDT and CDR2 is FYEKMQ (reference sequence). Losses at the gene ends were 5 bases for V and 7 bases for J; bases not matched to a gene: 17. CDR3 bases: TGTGCCAGCAGCCCCTCGCGGGGGTTTTTAGAGGGGGAGCAGTACTTC. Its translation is CASSPSRGFLEGEQYF.

The CDR3 loop is CASSLGGREQFF. In DNA form, the CDR3 reads TGCGCCAGCAGCTTGGGGGGCCGGGAGCAGTTCTTC. The chain links TRBV5-1 to TRBJ2-1; maybe TRBD1 (5 bases). The CDR3 is 12 amino acids. Between the trimmed V and J ends, which lost 0 bases and 10 bases, there was a span of 8 bases. Per the germline V gene, CDR1 is SGHRS and CDR2 is YFSETQ. Full variable domain (outside the CDR3, taken from reference TRBV5-1 and TRBJ2-1): KAGVTQTPRYLIKTRGQQVTLSCSPISGHRSVSWYQQTPGQGLQFLFEYFSETQRNKGNFPGRFSGRQFSNSRSEMNVSTLELGDSALYLCASSLGGREQFFGPGTRLTVL.

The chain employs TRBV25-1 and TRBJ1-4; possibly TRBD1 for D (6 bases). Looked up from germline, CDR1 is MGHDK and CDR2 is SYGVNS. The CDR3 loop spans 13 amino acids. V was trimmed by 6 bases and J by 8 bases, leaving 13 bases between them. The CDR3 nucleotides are TGTGCCAGCAGGGGGGCAGATAACGAAAAACTGTTTTTT. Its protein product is CASRGADNEKLFF.

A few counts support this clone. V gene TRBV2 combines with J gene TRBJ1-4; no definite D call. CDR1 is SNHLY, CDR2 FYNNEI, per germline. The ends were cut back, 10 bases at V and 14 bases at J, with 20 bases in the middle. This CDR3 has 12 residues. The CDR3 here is CAIQRRPGVLFF. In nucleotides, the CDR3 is TGTGCCATCCAGAGGCGCCCTGGTGTGCTGTTTTTT.

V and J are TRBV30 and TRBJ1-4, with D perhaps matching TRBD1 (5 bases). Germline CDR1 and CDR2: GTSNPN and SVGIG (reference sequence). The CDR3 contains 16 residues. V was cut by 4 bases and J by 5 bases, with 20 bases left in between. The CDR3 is CAWTRPETALNEKLFF. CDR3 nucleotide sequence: TGTGCCTGGACCCGACCCGAGACAGCCTTAAATGAAAAACTGTTTTTT. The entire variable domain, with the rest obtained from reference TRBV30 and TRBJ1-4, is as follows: SQTIHQWPATLVQPVGSPLSLECTVEGTSNPNLYWYRQAAGRGLQLLFYSVGIGQISSEVPQNLSASRPQDRQFILSSKKLLLSDSGFYLCAWTRPETALNEKLFFGSGTQLSVL.

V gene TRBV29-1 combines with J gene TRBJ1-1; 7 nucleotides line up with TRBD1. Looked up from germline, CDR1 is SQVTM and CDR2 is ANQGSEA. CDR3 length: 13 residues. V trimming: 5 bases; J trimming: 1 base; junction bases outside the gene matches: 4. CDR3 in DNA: TGCAGCGTTTTGGGGACAGCGAACACTGAAGCTTTCTTT. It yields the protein CSVLGTANTEAFF.

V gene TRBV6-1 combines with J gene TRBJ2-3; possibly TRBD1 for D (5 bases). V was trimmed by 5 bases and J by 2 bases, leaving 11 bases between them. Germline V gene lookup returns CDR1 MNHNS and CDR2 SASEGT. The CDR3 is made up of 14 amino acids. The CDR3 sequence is CASSFDSNTDTQYF. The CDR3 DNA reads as TGTGCCAGCAGTTTTGACAGTAACACAGATACGCAGTATTTT.

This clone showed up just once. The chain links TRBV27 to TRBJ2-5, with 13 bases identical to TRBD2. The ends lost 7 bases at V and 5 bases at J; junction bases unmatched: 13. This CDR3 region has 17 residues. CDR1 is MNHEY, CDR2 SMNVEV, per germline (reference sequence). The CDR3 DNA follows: TGTGCCAGCATCAAGGGGACTAGCGGGATTTGGGCCGAGACCCAGTACTTC. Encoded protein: CASIKGTSGIWAETQYF.

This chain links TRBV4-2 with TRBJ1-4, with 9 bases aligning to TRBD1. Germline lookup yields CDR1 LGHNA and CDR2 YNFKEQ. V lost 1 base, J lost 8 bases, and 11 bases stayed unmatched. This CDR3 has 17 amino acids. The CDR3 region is CASSQGGPRDREEKLFF. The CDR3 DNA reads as TGTGCCAGCAGCCAAGGGGGCCCCCGGGACAGGGAAGAAAAACTGTTTTTT.